This is a list of T cell receptor beta chains from one sample in a study of blood T cell repertoires in COVID-19. The assay was immunoSEQ multiplex PCR, and TCRdb's table has in-frame clones only and misses some. The table lists fewer than 200,000 clones, 85% to 90% of them singletons, with approximately 12% in the top ten. Sequencing was carried out using peripheral blood. These receptors originate from a woman in her 70s with COVID-19, enrolled during active disease. CDR3s include the opening cysteine and the closing phenylalanine or tryptophan. A D gene is named only where the DNA matches it firmly. Where a row states a size, it is once, few, many or the class of an expanded clone; other rows omit it.

TGCGCCAGCAGCCAAGATCCGCTCGGGAGGGGGGAGACCCAGTACTTC CASSQDPLGRGETQYF TRBJ2-5 TRBV4-1 NA TRBD2
TGTGCCAGCAGCTTAGGTCTTGGGGGCGCCGGACAGCCCCAGCATTTT CASSLGLGGAGQPQHF TRBJ1-5 TRBV13 once NA
TGCGCCAGCAGTACGACAGGGTTCATGAACACTGAAGCTTTCTTT CASSTTGFMNTEAFF TRBJ1-1 TRBV5-1 NA TRBD1
TGTGCCAGCTCACCACCCGGGCAGCCCCAGCATTTT CASSPPGQPQHF TRBJ1-5 TRBV18 NA NA
TGTGCCAGCAGCCAAGAAGGGGGGGGCAGAAGCAATCAGCCCCAGCATTTT CASSQEGGGRSNQPQHF TRBJ1-5 TRBV4-2 NA NA
TGCGCCAGCAGCTTGGCAGGGCCCGTCGAAAAACTGTTTTTT CASSLAGPVEKLFF TRBJ1-4 TRBV5-1 NA NA
TGCGCCAGCAGCCCGCTTAGCGCCGATACGCAGTATTTT CASSPLSADTQYF TRBJ2-3 TRBV5-1 NA NA
TGTGCCAGCAGCCAAGGGACAGGCCAACTATATTTT CASSQGTGQLYF TRBJ1-3 TRBV3-1/TRBV3-2 NA TRBD1
TGTGCCAGCAGCCAAGACTATGGGACCCAGTACTTC CASSQDYGTQYF TRBJ2-5 TRBV3-1/TRBV3-2 NA NA
TGTGCCAGCAGAGTCGGACAGTTAACCTACGAGCAGTACTTC CASRVGQLTYEQYF TRBJ2-7 TRBV2 NA NA
TGTGCCAGCTCACCATTGTCTAGCGGCAACACCGGGGAGCTGTTTTTT CASSPLSSGNTGELFF TRBJ2-2 TRBV18 NA TRBD2
TGTGCCAGTAGTTCCGGGACAGGGAGTCGCGAGCAGTACTTC CASSSGTGSREQYF TRBJ2-7 TRBV27 few TRBD1
TGCAGCGTCGCCTTGCTAGCAGGAGGCTACGAGCAGTACTTC CSVALLAGGYEQYF TRBJ2-7 TRBV29-1 NA NA